This passage covers 7 T cell receptor beta chains from one sample sequenced in a study of regulatory T cells in long-lasting Graves disease. Stated time point: newly diagnosed GD, antithyroid drugs for less than 3 months. PBMCs provided the RNA from which the TCR library was made. In building TCR beta libraries, iRepertoire HTBI primers were used together with Arm-PCR of CDR3 regions. MiXCR, applied by TCRdb to the multiplex PCR reads, yields one record per CDR3 protein. The table shows 530,000 or so distinct CDR3 sequences, with about 16% occurring only once. The same sample was also studied in work on T cells in Graves' hyperthyroidism and ophthalmopathy.

Specimen: peripheral blood mononuclear cells (PBMCs), collected at new diagnosis, from a patient treated with antithyroid drugs. The receptors come from a young man with Graves disease.

The rearrangement joins TRBV11-2 to TRBJ2-5; no reliable D call. The CDR3 runs 15 residues. The germline CDR1 and CDR2 sequences are SGHAT and FQNNGV. Trimming stripped 3 bases from V and 4 bases from J, with 15 bases between. The CDR3 DNA sequence: TGTGCCAGCAGCTTCCAACCGGGCTCACGAGAGACCCAGTACTTC. Translation: CASSFQPGSRETQYF.

This chain uses TRBV11-1 with TRBJ2-1; 9 bases match TRBD2. Germline V lookup: CDR1 SGHAT, CDR2 FQDESV (reference sequence). The junction had 22 bases not matched to a gene; V was cut back by 5 bases and J by 8 bases. The CDR3 has 19 residues. CDR3 in amino acids: CASSQDLRSPRRLADEQFF. In nucleotides, the CDR3 is TGTGCCAGCAGCCAAGATTTGCGGTCGCCCAGACGACTAGCGGATGAGCAGTTCTTC.

There are a few counts of this clonotype. This rearrangement joins TRBV28 to TRBJ1-2; D might be TRBD1 (5 bases). Trimming removed 5 bases at V and 4 bases at J, with 14 bases between. Germline CDR1 is MDHEN and CDR2 is SYDVKM. The CDR3 is 14 amino acids. CDR3 amino acids: CASSPHQGSYGYTF. The CDR3 coding sequence is TGTGCCAGCAGTCCTCACCAGGGTTCCTATGGCTACACCTTC.

This clonotype was observed many times. CDR3 sequence reads: CSASGTGWYNEQFF. CDR3 coding DNA: TGCAGTGCGTCCGGGACAGGGTGGTACAATGAGCAGTTCTTC. V usage is TRBV20-1 and J usage is TRBJ2-1; 9 bases map to TRBD1. Germline values: CDR1 DFQATT, CDR2 SNEGSKA (reference sequence). The CDR3 runs to 14 residues. V lost 6 bases, J lost 4 bases, and 7 bases stayed unmatched.

V and J are TRBV4-1 and TRBJ1-2; TRBD1 agrees at 7 bases. The CDR3 spans 13 residues. Germline V gene lookup returns CDR1 MGHRA and CDR2 YSYEKL. The J segment lost 4 bases and the V segment lost 2 bases, leaving 1 base of the junction unmatched. This CDR3 reads CASSQQGGYGYTF. The DNA of the CDR3 is TGCGCCAGCAGCCAACAGGGGGGCTATGGCTACACCTTC.

This clonotype was observed a few times. V and J are TRBV4-1 and TRBJ2-1; no definite D call. Trimming left V 0 bases short and J 4 bases short, with 10 bases between. CDR3 length: 15 residues. Germline V lookup: CDR1 MGHRA, CDR2 YSYEKL. For the CDR3, the DNA is TGCGCCAGCAGCCAAGAACCCCACACATACAATGAGCAGTTCTTC. It specifies CASSQEPHTYNEQFF.

This clonotype was observed at least ten times. This chain connects TRBV5-1 to TRBJ1-6; 7 bases align to TRBD1. There are 14 residues in the CDR3. Trimming took 7 bases from V and 6 from J; bases not matched to a gene: 7. Germline CDR1 SGHRS, CDR2 YFSETQ. CDR3 nucleotide sequence: TGCGCCAGCGAGACAGGGTCCGGTAATTCACCCCTCCACTTT. Translating gives CASETGSGNSPLHF. The variable domain in full, completed from reference TRBV5-1 and TRBJ1-6, reads KAGVTQTPRYLIKTRGQQVTLSCSPISGHRSVSWYQQTPGQGLQFLFEYFSETQRNKGNFPGRFSGRQFSNSRSEMNVSTLELGDSALYLCASETGSGNSPLHFGNGTRLTVT.